This TCR beta chain was captured by sequencing in a study of T cells after yellow fever vaccination. TCRdb ran MiXCR on the 5' RACE reads and lists one entry per CDR3 protein. Among hundreds of thousands of distinct CDR3 sequences listed, roughly a sixth were seen once. Trimming cost V 4 bases and J 9 bases, with 12 bases left between them. Germline V CDR1 and CDR2: MNHEY, SMNVEV (reference sequence). The CDR3 contains 12 residues. The sample consisted of PBMCs, taken before the yellow fever booster vaccination. V gene TRBV27 combines with J gene TRBJ1-1; D gene ambiguous. The origin of this receptor is a man between 18 and 35 years old who received the YFV17D yellow fever vaccine. The CDR3 sequence: CASSSPTRKAFF. In DNA form, the CDR3 reads TGTGCCAGCAGTTCCCCGACTAGAAAAGCTTTCTTT.